This paragraph covers one T cell receptor beta chain sequence. Profiled with immunoSEQ multiplex PCR; TCRdb holds only in-frame clones, not every one. The sample yields roughly 320,000 clones, roughly 86% seen once. The data are from a study of blood T cell repertoires in COVID-19. Study-level background: Researchers got acute and convalescent COVID-19 samples from the United States, Italy and Spain.

Germline V gene lookup returns CDR1 MGHDK and CDR2 SYGVNS. The CDR3 covers 15 residues. Between the trimmed V and J ends, which lost 8 bases and 0 bases, there was a span of 11 bases. This clonotype originated in a woman aged 25-40 years with COVID-19, enrolled during active disease. This sequence joins TRBV25-1 and TRBJ2-6; the D gene is possibly TRBD2 (5 bases). Sample: peripheral blood. CDR3 sequence reads: CASGGLLSGANVLTF. The CDR3 DNA reads as TGTGCCAGCGGAGGACTCCTCTCTGGGGCCAACGTCCTGACTTTC.